The present TCR beta chain was sequenced within a study of cytomegalovirus exposure and HLA in healthy donors. Study as a whole: Assignment to the Caucasian-associated ancestry cluster applied to around 80% of the approximately 420 genotyped donors. Study-level results: Earlier findings revealed that most TCR beta V segments proved productive either about 87% or about 30% of the time.

CDR3 length equals 13 residues. V lost 3 bases and J lost 6; bases outside the gene matches: 3. Per the germline V gene, CDR1 is SEHNR and CDR2 is FQNEAQ (reference sequence). Comment on this clone: The antigen is undetermined.

The PCR was carried out with 60 Vbeta primers and 13 Jbeta primers. Sequenced by immunoSEQ multiplex PCR; TCRdb stores in-frame clones only, minus some. The sample table sets out some 120,000 clones. This clonotype was sampled from a man between 25 and 39 years old in good health and CMV-seronegative. The sample was PBMCs. This sequence joins TRBV7-9 and TRBJ2-7, with TRBD1 matching over 9 bases. The CDR3 is CASSFTGGAEQYF. The DNA for the CDR3 is TGTGCCAGCAGCTTCACAGGGGGCGCCGAGCAGTACTTC.